This TCR beta chain was identified in a study of shared clonotypes between healthy human individuals. Only in-frame clones appear in the TCRdb table, and some are missing; sequencing was by immunoSEQ multiplex PCR. The data show roughly 2.6 million clones, around nine tenths seen once. Germline V CDR1 and CDR2: MNHNS, SASEGT. V shed 4 bases and J shed 0 bases, with 7 bases lying between them. This CDR3 spans 14 amino acids. Regarding the study as a whole: Naive subsets generally had larger estimated richness than memory subsets.

This clone was detected only once. Its antigen is currently unknown. The sample has other DNA sequences that encode this CDR3 too. The chain links TRBV6-1 to TRBJ2-1, with D possibly being TRBD1 (5 bases). The TCR sequence derives from a man in his late teens or twenties in good health. The specimen was naive CD4+ T cells sorted from blood. The subset here: CD45RA+ positively selected. CDR3: CASSGQGSYNEQFF. In DNA, the CDR3 is TGTGCCAGCAGTGGGCAGGGCTCCTACAATGAGCAGTTCTTC.